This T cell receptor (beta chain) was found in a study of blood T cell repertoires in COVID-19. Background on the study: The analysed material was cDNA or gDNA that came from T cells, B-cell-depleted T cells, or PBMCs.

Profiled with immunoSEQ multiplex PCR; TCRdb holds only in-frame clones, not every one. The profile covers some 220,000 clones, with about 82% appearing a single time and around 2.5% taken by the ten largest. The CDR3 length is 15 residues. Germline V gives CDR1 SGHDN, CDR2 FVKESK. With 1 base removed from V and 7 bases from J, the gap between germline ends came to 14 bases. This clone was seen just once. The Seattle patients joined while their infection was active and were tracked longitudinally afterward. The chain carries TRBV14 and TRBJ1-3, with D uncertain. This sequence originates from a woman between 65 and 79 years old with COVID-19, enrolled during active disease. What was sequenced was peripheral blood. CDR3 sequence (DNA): TGTGCCAGCAGCCAAGTCGACATCCTGGCGAACACCATATATTTT. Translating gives CASSQVDILANTIYF.